These 22 T cell receptor beta chains came from one sample sequenced in a study of T cell responses to AZD1222 COVID-19 vaccine. Assay: immunoSEQ multiplex PCR; the TCRdb copy retains only in-frame clones and omits some. The repertoire holds about 97,000 clones, with 70% to 90% as singletons. This material consisted of peripheral blood, taken on day 0 of AZD1222 vaccination. The receptors come from an adult in good health.

V is TRBV28 and J is TRBJ1-1, with a weak D call TRBD1 (6 bases). V shed 7 bases and J shed 8 bases, with 14 bases lying between them. CDR3 size: 12 residues. CDR1 and CDR2 from the germline V gene are MDHEN and SYDVKM. In DNA form, the CDR3 reads TGTGCCAGCACAGTCAACACAGGGGAAGCTTTCTTT. Its protein product is CASTVNTGEAFF.

The chain employs TRBV19 and TRBJ2-7; TRBD1 is a possible D gene (6 bases). CDR1 is LNHDA and CDR2 is SQIVND in the germline V gene (reference sequence). The CDR3 covers 15 residues. Trimming shortened V by 8 bases and J by 1 base, and 18 bases separated the two germline ends. CDR3 coding DNA: TGTGCCAGTCGGCTCAGGGGTTCGAATTCCTACGAGCAGTACTTC. Its protein is CASRLRGSNSYEQYF. Variable domain in full (rest from reference TRBV19 and TRBJ2-7): DGGITQSPKYLFRKEGQNVTLSCEQNLNHDAMYWYRQDPGQGLRLIYYSQIVNDFQKGDIAEGYSVSREKKESFPLTVTSAQKNPTAFYLCASRLRGSNSYEQYFGPGTRLTVT.

The gene calls are TRBV2 and TRBJ1-4, with D maybe TRBD1 (6 bases). The CDR3 extends over 15 amino acids. The ends were cut back, 6 bases at V and 8 bases at J, with 19 bases in the middle. Germline CDR1 reads SNHLY; CDR2 reads FYNNEI. The CDR3 region is CASRRERGRGEKLFF. The CDR3 region has the DNA TGTGCCAGCAGGAGGGAGAGGGGCAGGGGAGAAAAACTGTTTTTT.

This clone was counted a single time. This chain joins TRBV7-9 and TRBJ2-1; D might be TRBD1 or TRBD2, each matching 5 bases. V dropped 1 base and J dropped 12 bases, with 13 bases sitting between them. CDR1 is SEHNR, CDR2 FQNEAQ, per germline (reference sequence). The CDR3 is 13 amino acids. This CDR3 is CASSLGGYFWQFF. Here the CDR3 DNA reads TGTGCCAGCAGCTTAGGGGGGTACTTTTGGCAGTTCTTC.

The chain couples TRBV29-1 to TRBJ2-7; D perhaps matches TRBD1 (5 bases). Germline lookup yields CDR1 SQVTM and CDR2 ANQGSEA. CDR3 size: 12 residues. V was shortened by 4 bases and J by 0 bases, with 7 bases between the two germline ends. CDR3 in amino acids: CSVAGYSYEQYF. DNA of the CDR3: TGCAGCGTTGCAGGGTACTCCTACGAGCAGTACTTC.

The genes are TRBV24-1 and TRBJ2-5; 8 bases map to TRBD1. The CDR3 is 15 amino acids. V gave up 0 bases and J gave up 5 bases; unmatched junction bases: 4. The germline CDR1 and CDR2 sequences are KGHDR and SFDVKD. CDR3 amino acids: CATSDLRTGLETQYF. The CDR3 region has the DNA TGTGCCACCAGTGATTTGAGGACAGGGTTGGAGACCCAGTACTTC.

This clone has a single count. The V call is TRBV5-1, the J call TRBJ2-2; 12 positions agree with TRBD1. The ends lost 5 bases at V and 6 bases at J; junction bases unmatched: 5. This CDR3 has 15 residues. The germline CDR1 and CDR2 sequences are SGHRS and YFSETQ. CDR3 amino acids: CASSTGTGGPGELFF. The CDR3 DNA reads TGCGCCAGCAGTACCGGGACAGGGGGCCCCGGGGAGCTGTTTTTT.

Written as DNA, the CDR3 is TGTGCCAGCAGTATTGGGACTAGATACAATGAGCAGTTCTTC. This translates into CASSIGTRYNEQFF. The chain combines TRBV27 with TRBJ2-1; 8 bases agree with TRBD2. The CDR3 covers 14 residues. Germline V gene sequence: CDR1 MNHEY, CDR2 SMNVEV (reference sequence). V gave up 5 bases and J gave up 4 bases; unmatched junction bases: 4.

V and J are TRBV4-3 and TRBJ2-3; 9 bases are a match to TRBD2. V lost 4 bases, J lost 5 bases, and 10 bases stayed unmatched. Looked up from germline, CDR1 is LGHNA and CDR2 is YSLEER. The CDR3 spans 16 residues. The CDR3, as DNA: TGCGCCAGCAGCCCACAGCGGGGGGCTGGTATAGATACGCAGTATTTT. As protein: CASSPQRGAGIDTQYF.

This clone was seen just once. The chain employs TRBV7-2 and TRBJ2-1; no definite D call. This CDR3 contains 14 residues. Germline loops: CDR1 SGHTA, CDR2 FQGNSA. Trimming took 1 base from V and 3 from J, leaving 7 bases between them. CDR3 region: CASSLGSGYNEQFF. The CDR3 coding sequence is TGTGCCAGCAGCTTAGGCTCCGGCTACAATGAGCAGTTCTTC.

The chain is built from TRBV6-4 and TRBJ2-5; TRBD2 matches at 11 bases. CDR3 size: 15 residues. Looked up from germline, CDR1 is MRHNA and CDR2 is SNTAGT. Trimming at V came to 6 bases and at J to 3 bases, leaving 6 bases not matched to a gene. CDR3 nucleotides: TGTGCCAGCAGCCTGACTAGCGGGGAAAAAGAGACCCAGTACTTC. Translating gives CASSLTSGEKETQYF.

This clone was counted a single time. J is TRBJ2-7 and V is TRBV7-9; the match to TRBD1 covers 8 bases. CDR3 length equals 14 residues. Germline-derived CDR1 and CDR2 are SEHNR and FQNEAQ (reference sequence). The V segment lost 6 bases and the J segment 6 bases; nucleotides outside the gene matches: 10. CDR3: CASSLVTGEIEQYF. The CDR3 DNA sequence: TGTGCCAGCAGTCTTGTGACAGGGGAGATCGAGCAGTACTTC.

The V and J genes are TRBV5-6 and TRBJ1-2; D gene ambiguous. The germline V and J ends were trimmed by 5 bases and 3 bases, with 17 bases remaining between them. CDR1 and CDR2 (germline): SGHDT, YYEEEE. The CDR3 length is 15 residues. For the CDR3, the DNA is TGTGCCAGCAGTCAAGAAGTAGGTCAATACTATGGCTACACCTTC. This codes for CASSQEVGQYYGYTF.

The rearrangement links TRBV6-1 to TRBJ1-2; D may be TRBD1 (6 bases). The CDR3 is made up of 14 amino acids. The V end was cut by 1 base, the J end by 7 bases, with 13 bases between. CDR1 MNHNS and CDR2 SASEGT come from the germline V gene. CDR3: CASSEGGHKSGYTF. CDR3 DNA sequence: TGTGCCAGCAGTGAAGGGGGACATAAAAGTGGCTACACCTTC.

The J gene is TRBJ1-1, the V gene TRBV30; no clear D gene. Looked up from germline, CDR1 is GTSNPN and CDR2 is SVGIG (reference sequence). This CDR3 spans 16 amino acids. Trimming stripped 0 bases from V and 3 bases from J, with 17 bases between. CDR3 sequence reads: CAWSVRYNPWDTEAFF. As DNA, the CDR3 is TGTGCCTGGAGTGTCAGGTACAACCCCTGGGACACTGAAGCTTTCTTT.

Here the CDR3 DNA reads TGTGCCATCAGTGAAGAGGCCGCCCAGTCACCCCTCCACTTT. Its translation: CAISEEAAQSPLHF. The V and J genes are TRBV10-3 and TRBJ1-6; D is unclear. Trimming removed 3 bases at V and 10 bases at J, with 13 bases between. CDR3 length equals 14 residues. CDR1 is ENHRY and CDR2 is SYGVKD in the germline V gene.

The chain carries TRBV28 and TRBJ1-1; no clear D. The CDR3 contains 13 residues. V dropped 2 bases and J dropped 7 bases, with 11 bases sitting between them. Germline V CDR1 and CDR2: MDHEN, SYDVKM. The CDR3 loop is CASSLRDLVEAFF. For the CDR3, the DNA is TGTGCCAGCAGTTTAAGAGATTTAGTTGAAGCTTTCTTT.

The rearrangement uses TRBV19 and TRBJ1-1; D gene uncertain. This CDR3 region has 14 residues. CDR1 LNHDA and CDR2 SQIVND come from the germline V gene (reference sequence). The germline V and J ends were trimmed by 1 base and 5 bases, with 11 bases remaining between them. The DNA of the CDR3 is TGTGCCAGTAGTATAGCCGTGCCGGGGACTGAAGCTTTCTTT. Encoded protein: CASSIAVPGTEAFF.

J is TRBJ1-5 and V is TRBV2; D is ambiguous. The CDR3 is 13 residues long. Germline lookup yields CDR1 SNHLY and CDR2 FYNNEI. Trimming pared 4 bases from V and 5 bases from J, leaving 9 bases between. This chain's CDR3 is CASSGRVYQPQHF. CDR3 bases: TGTGCCAGCAGTGGGAGGGTGTATCAGCCCCAGCATTTT. The full variable domain, rest sourced from reference TRBV2 and TRBJ1-5, is EPEVTQTPSHQVTQMGQEVILRCVPISNHLYFYWYRQILGQKVEFLVSFYNNEISEKSEIFDDQFSVERPDGSNFTLKIRSTKLEDSAMYFCASSGRVYQPQHFGDGTRLSIL.

This rearrangement joins TRBV4-3 to TRBJ2-1, with TRBD2 matching over 12 bases. Germline lookup yields CDR1 LGHNA and CDR2 YSLEER. J was trimmed by 7 bases and V by 3 bases; bases with no gene match: 4. This CDR3 is 15 amino acids long. In nucleotides, the CDR3 is TGCGCCAGCAGCCAGACTAGCGGGGGCCTAAATGAGCAGTTCTTC. Protein: CASSQTSGGLNEQFF.

This clone was counted only a few times. The V call is TRBV6-5, the J call TRBJ1-2; possible D gene TRBD1, 5 bases. The CDR3 covers 15 residues. V lost 6 bases and J lost 0, with 14 bases in between. Per germline, CDR1 MNHEY and CDR2 SVGAGI. The chain's CDR3 is CASRRDPQANYGYTF. CDR3 sequence (DNA): TGTGCCAGCAGGAGGGACCCACAGGCTAACTATGGCTACACCTTC.

This clone was recorded once. This sequence joins TRBV12-3 or TRBV12-4 and TRBJ2-7, with unresolved D. The CDR3 contains 12 residues. V was cut by 4 bases and J by 9 bases, with 13 bases left in between. CDR3 residues: CASSSSFLSQYF. The CDR3 coding sequence is TGTGCCAGCAGTTCCAGTTTCTTATCGCAGTACTTC.